This T cell receptor (beta chain) was found in a study of T-cell reconstitution after alpha-beta-depleted transplantation in children. V shed 2 bases and J shed 4 bases, with 15 bases lying between them. CDR1 and CDR2 from the germline V gene are DFQATT and SNEGSKA (reference sequence). CDR3 size: 15 residues. Library preparation (for TCRbeta) was performed with unique molecular identifiers. MiXCR, applied by TCRdb to the PCR reads, yields one record per CDR3 protein. The sample carries under 300,000 distinct CDR3 sequences, over 9.5% recorded once. This clonotype was detected many times. The clonotype was recovered from a human donor who donated a stem cell graft to a child with SCID. The source was PBMCs from the stem cell graft donor, collected from the stem cell graft. The chain recombines TRBV20-1 with TRBJ2-1; maybe TRBD2 (5 bases). CDR3 nucleotides: TGCAGTGCTAGACCGCGGGCGGGTTCATACAATGAGCAGTTCTTC. This codes for CSARPRAGSYNEQFF.